Following are 30 T cell receptor beta chains from one sample sequenced in a study of blood T cell repertoires in COVID-19 (dated by TCRdb to 2020 to 2021). Preparation of the library involved the immunoSEQ multiplex PCR assay. This immuneACCESS table, as held by TCRdb, lists in-frame sequences with V and J called but not all clones. Of the missing ones, under half trace to an unresolved V gene in checked studies; the others have no known cause. The sample has tens of thousands of clones on record, about three quarters of them singletons. Of the sample, approximately 34% falls within the top ten clones. Material for sequencing was peripheral blood. Receptor source: a woman between 65 and 79 years old with acute or convalescent COVID-19.

The J gene is TRBJ1-6, the V gene TRBV7-9; D gene uncertain. Germline V gene sequence: CDR1 SEHNR, CDR2 FQNEAQ (reference sequence). Trimming took off 4 bases at V and 10 bases at J, with 14 bases between the two ends. The CDR3 is made up of 14 amino acids. CDR3 DNA sequence: TGTGCCAGCAGCTCAGATCCCTCCGGGTCACCCCTCCACTTT. The encoded protein is CASSSDPSGSPLHF.

V is TRBV5-4 and J is TRBJ2-7; 7 nucleotides align to TRBD2. From germline, CDR1 is SGHNT and CDR2 YYREEE (reference sequence). CDR3 length equals 14 residues. With V trimmed by 4 bases and J by 6 bases, 10 bases remained unmatched. CDR3 nucleotide sequence: TGTGCCAGCAGCCTCCAAGCCGGCGGGGGCGAGCAGTACTTC. Protein: CASSLQAGGGEQYF.

A single count supports this clone. The chain uses TRBV28 and TRBJ1-5, with D possibly TRBD1 on 5 matching bases. Germline values: CDR1 MDHEN, CDR2 SYDVKM. The CDR3 is 17 residues long. V dropped 5 bases and J dropped 2 bases, with 19 bases sitting between them. The DNA of the CDR3 is TGTGCCAGCAGTCTCGGGAGGCAGGGAGGGGGCAATCAGCCCCAGCATTTT. This encodes CASSLGRQGGGNQPQHF.

The chain combines TRBV7-2 with TRBJ1-1, with unresolved D. Trimming shortened V by 2 bases and J by 6 bases, and 10 bases separated the two germline ends. The germline CDR1 and CDR2 sequences are SGHTA and FQGNSA. This CDR3 comprises 13 residues. This CDR3 is CASSLLGTPEAFF. The DNA for the CDR3 is TGTGCCAGCAGCTTACTAGGTACCCCTGAAGCTTTCTTT.

The chain employs TRBV6-1 and TRBJ1-2; D might be TRBD1 (5 bases). CDR3 length equals 16 residues. V was clipped by 4 bases and J by 4 bases, with 19 bases between them. Germline V gene lookup returns CDR1 MNHNS and CDR2 SASEGT. CDR3 region: CASSGGDLGAGYGYTF. CDR3 DNA sequence: TGTGCCAGCAGTGGGGGCGATCTAGGGGCCGGCTATGGCTACACCTTC.

The chain carries TRBV28 and TRBJ2-7, with D possibly matching TRBD1 (6 bases). V gave up 5 bases and J gave up 2 bases, with 13 bases separating them. Germline V gene data show CDR1 as MDHEN and CDR2 as SYDVKM. The CDR3 length is 14 residues. CDR3 region: CASSLNRDPYEQYF. CDR3 nucleotides: TGTGCCAGCAGTCTCAACAGGGACCCCTACGAGCAGTACTTC.

The rearrangement uses TRBV19 and TRBJ1-5; the match to TRBD1 covers 7 bases. The CDR3 length is 15 residues. Trimming removed 7 bases from V and 7 bases from J; junction bases left unmatched: 13. The germline CDR1 and CDR2 sequences are LNHDA and SQIVND (reference sequence). The chain's CDR3 is CASTSTGWGNQPQHF. CDR3 coding DNA: TGTGCCAGTACCTCGACAGGGTGGGGGAACCAGCCCCAGCATTTT.

The chain employs TRBV5-6 and TRBJ2-3; D perhaps matches TRBD1 (6 bases). V was trimmed by 6 bases and J by 2 bases, leaving 10 bases between them. The CDR3 sequence is 13 residues long. Germline V CDR1 and CDR2: SGHDT, YYEEEE. CDR3 coding DNA: TGTGCCAGCAACAGGGCCGTCACAGATACGCAGTATTTT. Translating gives CASNRAVTDTQYF.

V and J are TRBV3-1 (or the pseudogene TRBV3-2) and TRBJ1-1; D gene uncertain. This CDR3 is 13 amino acids long. V lost 3 bases and J 4 bases, leaving 9 bases between the germline ends. Per the germline V gene, CDR1 is LGHDT and CDR2 is YNNKEL (reference sequence). Written as DNA, the CDR3 is TGTGCCAGCAGCCAGTTGGAGGGCACTGAAGCTTTCTTT. Amino acid sequence: CASSQLEGTEAFF.

V gene TRBV2 combines with J gene TRBJ1-2, with no clear D. Germline CDR1 and CDR2: SNHLY and FYNNEI. The CDR3 is made up of 11 amino acids. Trimming took 7 bases from V and 7 from J, leaving 10 bases between them. The CDR3 DNA reads TGTGCCAGCAAAGGGAGTGCTGGCTACACCTTC. Translation: CASKGSAGYTF.

This CDR3 reads CASSLESNVYEQYF. The DNA of the CDR3 is TGTGCCAGCAGCTTAGAATCAAATGTTTACGAGCAGTACTTC. The chain joins TRBV11-2 to TRBJ2-7; D ambiguous. The germline gives CDR1 SGHAT, CDR2 FQNNGV. V gave up 0 bases and J gave up 4 bases, with 10 bases separating them. CDR3 length: 14 amino acids.

The CDR3: CASHPAGNTIYF. The CDR3 nucleotides are TGTGCCAGTCATCCAGCTGGAAACACCATATATTTT. The genes are TRBV18 and TRBJ1-3; D remains ambiguous. The CDR3 is 12 amino acids. CDR1 and CDR2 (germline): KGHSH, LQKENI. Trimming cost V 9 bases and J 2 bases, with 8 bases left between them.

The V gene is TRBV6-2 or TRBV6-3, the J gene TRBJ2-4; TRBD2 aligns across 8 bases. The CDR3 extends over 15 amino acids. V shed 0 bases and J 5 bases; nucleotides not matched to a gene: 3. Per the germline V gene, CDR1 is MNHEY and CDR2 is SVGEGT. The CDR3 DNA reads as TGTGCCAGCAGTTACTCGATGCGGGAGGAAAACATTCAGTACTTC. The encoded protein is CASSYSMREENIQYF.

This clone was picked up a small number of times. The rearrangement links TRBV20-1 to TRBJ2-7; 7 positions match TRBD1. Germline V gene sequence: CDR1 DFQATT, CDR2 SNEGSKA (reference sequence). The CDR3 contains 11 residues. The CDR3 spells CSWGQYYEQYF. In DNA, the CDR3 is TGCAGCTGGGGACAGTACTACGAGCAGTACTTC.

The rearrangement uses TRBV10-3 and TRBJ1-2; no clear D gene. The germline CDR1 and CDR2 sequences are ENHRY and SYGVKD. The CDR3 has 13 amino acids. V gave up 0 bases and J gave up 2 bases, with 4 bases separating them. The CDR3 coding sequence is TGTGCCATCAGTGAGTCACAGAACTATGGCTACACCTTC. This gives the protein CAISESQNYGYTF.

V is TRBV5-4 and J is TRBJ1-1, with D perhaps matching TRBD1 (6 bases). Trimming removed 0 bases from V and 1 base from J, with 16 bases in between. CDR3 length: 17 amino acids. Germline values: CDR1 SGHNT, CDR2 YYREEE (reference sequence). The chain's CDR3 is CASSLVTGPSSNTEAFF. CDR3 bases: TGTGCCAGCAGCTTGGTAACAGGGCCGTCTTCGAACACTGAAGCTTTCTTT.

V gene TRBV7-2 combines with J gene TRBJ1-5; TRBD1 might be the D (5 bases). Trimming left V 2 bases short and J 9 bases short, with 17 bases between. This CDR3 has 15 amino acids. The germline gives CDR1 SGHTA, CDR2 FQGNSA. This CDR3 is CASSLSGGIKGPQHF. The DNA for the CDR3 is TGTGCCAGCAGCTTATCTGGGGGGATCAAGGGGCCCCAGCATTTT.

The chain links TRBV29-1 to TRBJ1-1; D is ambiguous. CDR3 length: 14 residues. The ends were cut back, 7 bases at V and 6 bases at J, with 21 bases in the middle. CDR1 and CDR2 (germline): SQVTM, ANQGSEA. The CDR3 nucleotides are TGCAGCGCCCGCACCGAGGTCACGTTCTCTGAAGCTTTCTTT. Its translation: CSARTEVTFSEAFF.

The chain couples TRBV19 to TRBJ1-5; 8 nucleotides line up with TRBD1. CDR3 length equals 16 residues. Germline trimming cut 3 bases from V and 7 bases from J; bases unmatched to any gene: 11. Germline CDR1 and CDR2: LNHDA and SQIVND (reference sequence). The CDR3 sequence is CASSIAFGQGRQPQHF. As DNA, the CDR3 is TGTGCCAGTAGTATCGCATTCGGACAGGGACGGCAGCCCCAGCATTTT.

This clone was counted a few times. V gene TRBV10-2 combines with J gene TRBJ2-7; 7 bases align to TRBD2. The germline gives CDR1 WSHSY, CDR2 SAAADI. The CDR3 length is 14 residues. V lost 7 bases and J lost 1; bases outside the gene matches: 7. CDR3 sequence: CASIPASGSYEQYF. The CDR3 DNA is TGCGCCAGCATCCCGGCTAGCGGATCCTACGAGCAGTACTTC.

The rearrangement uses TRBV3-1 (or the pseudogene TRBV3-2) and TRBJ1-6, with 9 bases fitting TRBD1. V gave up 4 bases and J gave up 8 bases; unmatched junction bases: 9. The germline gives CDR1 LGHDT, CDR2 YNNKEL (reference sequence). CDR3 length: 16 amino acids. CDR3 DNA: TGTGCCAGCAGCCCGAAAACGGGACAGGGTTATTCACCCCTCCACTTT. Its protein is CASSPKTGQGYSPLHF.

The rearrangement joins TRBV14 to TRBJ2-7; D may be TRBD1 (5 bases). The germline CDR1 and CDR2 sequences are SGHDN and FVKESK. The CDR3 is made up of 14 amino acids. Trimming left V 4 bases short and J 5 bases short, with 15 bases between. The CDR3: CASSPGAARDEQYF. For the CDR3, the DNA is TGTGCCAGCAGCCCTGGGGCAGCCCGCGACGAGCAGTACTTC. The variable domain in full, with the rest retrieved from reference TRBV14 and TRBJ2-7, is EAGVTQFPSHSVIEKGQTVTLRCDPISGHDNLYWYRRVMGKEIKFLLHFVKESKQDESGMPNNRFLAERTGGTYSTLKVQPAELEDSGVYFCASSPGAARDEQYFGPGTRLTVT.

The rearrangement links TRBV14 to TRBJ1-2, with a tentative D call TRBD1 (5 bases). The CDR3 covers 13 residues. Between the trimmed V and J ends, which lost 1 base and 8 bases, there was a span of 11 bases. The germline gives CDR1 SGHDN, CDR2 FVKESK. CDR3 DNA: TGTGCCAGCAGCCAAGTCGACAGTGGCGGCTACACCTTC. It translates to CASSQVDSGGYTF.

This clone showed up many times. This chain links TRBV6-6 with TRBJ1-4, with 7 nucleotides matching TRBD1. The CDR3 is 15 residues long. CDR1 and CDR2 from the germline V gene are MNHNY and SVGAGI (reference sequence). V gave up 4 bases and J gave up 5 bases; unmatched junction bases: 7. For the CDR3, the DNA is TGTGCCAGCAGTTCAAACCCGACAGGGAATGAAAAACTGTTTTTT. It encodes CASSSNPTGNEKLFF.

V gene TRBV5-1 combines with J gene TRBJ1-1; D possibly corresponds to TRBD1 (6 bases). Germline V gene sequence: CDR1 SGHRS, CDR2 YFSETQ. There are 14 residues in the CDR3. Trimming removed 4 bases at V and 0 bases at J, with 10 bases between. CDR3 coding DNA: TGCGCCAGCAGCCCGGGACAAATGAACACTGAAGCTTTCTTT. It specifies CASSPGQMNTEAFF.

This CDR3 is CASSLGAATEKLFF. In nucleotides, the CDR3 is TGTGCCAGCAGCTTAGGAGCTGCTACCGAAAAACTGTTTTTT. V usage is TRBV7-9 and J usage is TRBJ1-4; no firm D call. This CDR3 contains 14 residues. Germline CDR1 reads SEHNR; CDR2 reads FQNEAQ (reference sequence). V was clipped by 1 base and J by 8 bases, with 11 bases between them.

The chain is built from TRBV7-9 and TRBJ1-4, with D perhaps TRBD1 (6 bases). Trimming shortened V by 4 bases and J by 8 bases, and 11 bases separated the two germline ends. The CDR3 sequence is 13 residues long. Germline V gives CDR1 SEHNR, CDR2 FQNEAQ (reference sequence). In DNA form, the CDR3 reads TGTGCCAGCAGCTGGACAGTCCACGAAAAACTGTTTTTT. Residues: CASSWTVHEKLFF.

This clone is medium-sized within its sample. The chain is built from TRBV24-1 and TRBJ1-5; a possible D gene is TRBD1 (5 bases). Germline values: CDR1 KGHDR, CDR2 SFDVKD. The V end lost 0 bases, the J end lost 7 bases, and 12 bases lay between the germline ends. The CDR3 covers 15 residues. The CDR3 sequence: CATSDLGGSWQPQHF. DNA of the CDR3: TGTGCCACCAGTGATTTGGGGGGGTCGTGGCAGCCCCAGCATTTT.

The chain links TRBV19 to TRBJ1-5, with 7 positions matching TRBD1. CDR1 is LNHDA, CDR2 SQIVND, per germline (reference sequence). The CDR3 is 15 residues long. Trimming took 2 bases from V and 6 from J; bases not matched to a gene: 7. CDR3 in DNA: TGTGCCAGTAGTATATCAAGAGGGGGCGGTCAGCCCCAGCATTTT. This gives the protein CASSISRGGGQPQHF.

The chain combines TRBV7-2 with TRBJ1-4, with D possibly TRBD1 on 6 matching bases. Per germline, CDR1 SGHTA and CDR2 FQGNSA. Trimming removed 5 bases from V and 5 bases from J, with 12 bases in between. The CDR3 contains 14 residues. The CDR3 DNA reads as TGTGCCAGCAGCCCGGACAGTTCAAATGAAAAACTGTTTTTT. This codes for CASSPDSSNEKLFF.